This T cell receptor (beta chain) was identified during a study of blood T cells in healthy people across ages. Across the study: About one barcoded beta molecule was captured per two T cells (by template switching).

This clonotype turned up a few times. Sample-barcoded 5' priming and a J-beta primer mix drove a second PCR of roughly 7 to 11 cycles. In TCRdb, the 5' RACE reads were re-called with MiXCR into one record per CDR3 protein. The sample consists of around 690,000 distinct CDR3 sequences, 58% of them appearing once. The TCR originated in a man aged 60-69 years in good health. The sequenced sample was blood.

Here the CDR3 DNA reads TGTGCCAGCAGCTTCGTCGCGTCTGACGAGCAGTACTTC. It is translated as CASSFVASDEQYF. The V gene is TRBV7-2, the J gene TRBJ2-5; D not resolved. The J call is doubtful: the DNA matches TRBJ2-7 better. CDR3 size: 13 residues. Per germline, CDR1 SGHTA and CDR2 FQGNSA.